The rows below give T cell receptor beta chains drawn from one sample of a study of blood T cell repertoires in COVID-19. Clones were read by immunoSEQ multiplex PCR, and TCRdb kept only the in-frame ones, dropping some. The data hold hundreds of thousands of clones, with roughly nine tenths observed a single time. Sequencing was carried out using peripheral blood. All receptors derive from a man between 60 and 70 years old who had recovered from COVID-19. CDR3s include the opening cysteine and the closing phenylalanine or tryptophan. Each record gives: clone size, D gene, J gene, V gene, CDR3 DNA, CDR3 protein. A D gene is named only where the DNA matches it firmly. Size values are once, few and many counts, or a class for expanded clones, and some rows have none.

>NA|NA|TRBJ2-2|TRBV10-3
TGTGCCATACAGGGAAGATCAACCGGGGAGCTGTTTTTT
CAIQGRSTGELFF
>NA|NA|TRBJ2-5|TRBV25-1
TGTGCCAGCAGTGAATCACGGGGGTTCCAAGAGACCCAGTACTTC
CASSESRGFQETQYF
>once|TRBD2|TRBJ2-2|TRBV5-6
TGTGCCAGCAGCGCTCAAAGACTAGCGGAATCCGGGGAGCTGTTTTTT
CASSAQRLAESGELFF
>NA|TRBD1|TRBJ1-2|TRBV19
TGTGCCAGTAGTTACCGGGACAGGGGATCGGGCTATGGCTACACCTTC
CASSYRDRGSGYGYTF
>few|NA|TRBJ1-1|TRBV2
TGTGCCAGCAGAGCCCTGGAAGCTTTCTTT
CASRALEAFF
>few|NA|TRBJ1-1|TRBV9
TGTGCCAGCAGCGTAGGTCTTGGGCTCTCGGCCACTGAAGCTTTCTTT
CASSVGLGLSATEAFF
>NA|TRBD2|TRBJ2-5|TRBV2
TGTGCCAGCAGTTCCCCAACCGGGACTAGGGGAGAGACCCAGTACTTC
CASSSPTGTRGETQYF
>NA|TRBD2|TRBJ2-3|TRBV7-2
TGTGCCAGCAGCTTAGTTTTAGCGGGGGGCCGGATTGCAGATACGCAGTATTTT
CASSLVLAGGRIADTQYF
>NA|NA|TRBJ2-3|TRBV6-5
TGTGCCAGCAGGCGGGTCCCAGATACGCAGTATTTT
CASRRVPDTQYF
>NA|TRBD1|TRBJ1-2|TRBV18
TGTGCCAGCTCGGGGACAGGGGCTAACTATGGCTACACCTTC
CASSGTGANYGYTF
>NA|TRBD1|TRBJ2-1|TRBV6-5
TGTGCCAGCAGCCCGGGACAGGGGGCCTACAATGAGCAGTTCTTC
CASSPGQGAYNEQFF
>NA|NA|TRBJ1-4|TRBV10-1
TGCGCCAGCAGTGAGAGCGCCGGGAATGAAAAACTGTTTTTT
CASSESAGNEKLFF
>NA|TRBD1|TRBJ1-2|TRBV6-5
TGTGCCAGTAAGCCCGGGACAGCAAACTATGGCTACACCTTC
CASKPGTANYGYTF
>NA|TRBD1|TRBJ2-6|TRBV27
TGTGCCAGCAGTCCCGGGACAGGCGCCTCTGGGGCCAACGTCCTGACTTTC
CASSPGTGASGANVLTF
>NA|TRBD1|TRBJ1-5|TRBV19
TGTGCCAGTAAGGGACAGGGTAATCAGCCCCAGCATTTT
CASKGQGNQPQHF
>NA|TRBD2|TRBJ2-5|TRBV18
TGTGCCAGCTCATCGACTAGCGGGGGGAAAGAGACCCAGTACTTC
CASSSTSGGKETQYF
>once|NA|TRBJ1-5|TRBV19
TGTGCCAGTAGTATTTCACCCTCAGGGCCCAATCAGCCCCAGCATTTT
CASSISPSGPNQPQHF
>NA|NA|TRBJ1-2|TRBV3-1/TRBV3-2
TGTGCCAGCAGCCAAGCCCCATCGGGCTATGGCTACACCTTC
CASSQAPSGYGYTF
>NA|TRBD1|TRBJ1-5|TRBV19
TGTGCCAGTAGTGTCGCAACAGGGGGATCTTTTAGCAATCAGCCCCAGCATTTT
CASSVATGGSFSNQPQHF
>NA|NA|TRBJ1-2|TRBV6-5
TGTGCCAGCAGTTACTCGAACAGGGCGATCAACTATGGCTACACCTTC
CASSYSNRAINYGYTF
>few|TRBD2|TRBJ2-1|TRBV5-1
TGCGCCAGCAGCACGGGACTAGCGGGGGGCGGGCGTTTTGAGCAGTTCTTC
CASSTGLAGGGRFEQFF
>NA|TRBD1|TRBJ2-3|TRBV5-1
TGCGCCAGCAGCTTGGGCGGGACAGGCACGATTAAATTGCAGTATTTT
CASSLGGTGTIKLQYF
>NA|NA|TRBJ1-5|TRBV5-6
TGTGCCAGCAGCCGGACACAGGGAGAGCCCCAGCATTTT
CASSRTQGEPQHF
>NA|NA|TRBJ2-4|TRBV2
TGTGCCAGCAGTGAGTCTGGACTAGCCAAAAACATTCAGTACTTC
CASSESGLAKNIQYF
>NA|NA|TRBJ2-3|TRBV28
TGTGCCAGCAGTTCTACAGGGTCCCTCATCGCGACGCAGTATTTT
CASSSTGSLIATQYF
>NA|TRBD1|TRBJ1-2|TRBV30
TGTGCCTCTCCTGAGTTACAGGGGCGCGGCTACACCTTC
CASPELQGRGYTF
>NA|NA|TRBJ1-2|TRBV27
TGTGCCAGCAGTTTAAAGGGACACCTCTATGGCTACACCTTC
CASSLKGHLYGYTF
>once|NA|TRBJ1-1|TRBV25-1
TGTGCCAGCCAAGACAGGAATCGAGGGTCGAACACTGAAGCTTTCTTT
CASQDRNRGSNTEAFF
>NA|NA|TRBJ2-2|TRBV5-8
TGTGCCAGCAGCTTGCTACTGATGTTTTTT
CASSLLLMFF
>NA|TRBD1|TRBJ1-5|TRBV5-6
TGTGCCAGCAGCTTCGGGACAGGGGGCTTCGGGCCCCAGCATTTT
CASSFGTGGFGPQHF
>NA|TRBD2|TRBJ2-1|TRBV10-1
TGCGCCAGCAGGGCCACTAGCGGGGGGGCGTCCTACAATGAGCAGTTCTTC
CASRATSGGASYNEQFF
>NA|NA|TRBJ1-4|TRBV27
TGTGCCAGCAGCCGAACTCCGGACTTTAATGAAAAACTGTTTTTT
CASSRTPDFNEKLFF
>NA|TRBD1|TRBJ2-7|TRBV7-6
TGTGCCAGCAGCTCACCGGGACAGGGGGCTTACGAGCAGTACTTC
CASSSPGQGAYEQYF
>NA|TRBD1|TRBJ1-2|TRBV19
TGTGCCAGTAGTATCACGACAGGGGGCTATGGCTACACCTTC
CASSITTGGYGYTF
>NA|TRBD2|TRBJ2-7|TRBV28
TGTGCCAGCAGTTTATTTGGGCGGGGGGCTTTAAACTACGAGCAGTACTTC
CASSLFGRGALNYEQYF
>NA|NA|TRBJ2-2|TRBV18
TGTGCCAGCTCACCCACAGGGAGTACCGGGGAGCTGTTTTTT
CASSPTGSTGELFF
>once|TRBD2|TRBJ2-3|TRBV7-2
TGTGCCAGCAGCGCCCTAGCGGGGGCCCTTGTTGGTACAGATACGCAGTATTTT
CASSALAGALVGTDTQYF
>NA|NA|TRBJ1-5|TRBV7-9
TGTGCCAGCAGCTTAGGTTTAAGCGATAGCAATCAGCCCCAGCATTTT
CASSLGLSDSNQPQHF
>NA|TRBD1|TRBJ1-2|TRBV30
TGTGCCTGGAGTGTCGATGGACAGGGGTACGGCTACACCTTC
CAWSVDGQGYGYTF
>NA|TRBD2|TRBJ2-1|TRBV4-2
TGTGCCAGCAGCCAGGAAACTAGCGGGGGGGCCGGGTCGGAGCAGTTCTTC
CASSQETSGGAGSEQFF
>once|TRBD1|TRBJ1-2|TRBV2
TGTGCCAGCAAATTCGGACAGGGACCTAACTATGGCTACACCTTC
CASKFGQGPNYGYTF
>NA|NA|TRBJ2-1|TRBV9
TGTGCCAGCAGCCCCCCCAGGCAGGGTGGGAATGAGCAGTTCTTC
CASSPPRQGGNEQFF
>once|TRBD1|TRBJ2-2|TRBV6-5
TGTGCCAGCTGCCGGACAGGCTTGAACACCGGGGAGCTGTTTTTT
CASCRTGLNTGELFF
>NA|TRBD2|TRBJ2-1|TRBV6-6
TGTGCCAGCAGTCGACTTAGCGGGGGGGCCCGCGATGAGCAGTTCTTC
CASSRLSGGARDEQFF